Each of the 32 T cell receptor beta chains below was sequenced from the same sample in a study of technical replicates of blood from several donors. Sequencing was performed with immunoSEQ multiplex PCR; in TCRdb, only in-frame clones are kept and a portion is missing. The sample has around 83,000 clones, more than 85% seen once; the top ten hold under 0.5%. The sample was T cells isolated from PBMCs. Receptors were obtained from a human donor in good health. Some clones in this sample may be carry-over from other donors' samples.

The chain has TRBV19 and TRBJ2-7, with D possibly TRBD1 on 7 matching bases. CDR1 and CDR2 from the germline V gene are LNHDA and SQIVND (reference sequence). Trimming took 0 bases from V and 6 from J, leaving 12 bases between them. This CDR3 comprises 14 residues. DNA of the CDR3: TGTGCCAGTAGTATAGATGGAGGGGGCTTCGAGCAGTACTTC. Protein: CASSIDGGGFEQYF.

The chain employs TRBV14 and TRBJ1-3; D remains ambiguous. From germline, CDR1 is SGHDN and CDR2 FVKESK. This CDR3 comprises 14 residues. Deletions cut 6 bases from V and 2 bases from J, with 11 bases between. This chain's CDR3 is CASSLAMTGNTIYF. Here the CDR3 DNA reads TGTGCCAGCAGTCTCGCTATGACTGGAAACACCATATATTTT.

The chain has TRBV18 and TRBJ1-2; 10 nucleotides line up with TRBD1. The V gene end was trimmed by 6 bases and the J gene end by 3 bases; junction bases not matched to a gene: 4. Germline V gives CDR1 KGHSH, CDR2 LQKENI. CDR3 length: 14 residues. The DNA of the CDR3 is TGTGCCAGCTCCCCCGGGACAGGGGACTATGGCTACACCTTC. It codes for CASSPGTGDYGYTF.

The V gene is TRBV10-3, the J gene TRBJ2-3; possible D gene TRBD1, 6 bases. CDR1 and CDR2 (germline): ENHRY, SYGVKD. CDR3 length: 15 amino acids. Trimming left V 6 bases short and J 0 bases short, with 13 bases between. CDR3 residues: CAIRAGATSTDTQYF. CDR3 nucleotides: TGTGCCATCAGAGCAGGGGCTACTAGCACAGATACGCAGTATTTT.

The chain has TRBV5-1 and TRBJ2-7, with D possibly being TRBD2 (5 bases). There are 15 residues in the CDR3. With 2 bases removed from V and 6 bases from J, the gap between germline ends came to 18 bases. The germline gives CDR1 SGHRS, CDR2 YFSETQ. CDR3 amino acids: CASSLVEGRFREQYF. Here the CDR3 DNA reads TGCGCCAGCAGCTTAGTTGAGGGCCGCTTCCGCGAGCAGTACTTC.

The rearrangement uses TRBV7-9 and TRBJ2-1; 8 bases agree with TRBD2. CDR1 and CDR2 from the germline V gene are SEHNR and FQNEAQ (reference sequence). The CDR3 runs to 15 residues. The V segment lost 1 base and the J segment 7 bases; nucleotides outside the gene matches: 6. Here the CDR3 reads CASSLEIAGLNEQFF. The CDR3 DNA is TGTGCCAGCAGCTTAGAGATAGCGGGATTGAATGAGCAGTTCTTC.

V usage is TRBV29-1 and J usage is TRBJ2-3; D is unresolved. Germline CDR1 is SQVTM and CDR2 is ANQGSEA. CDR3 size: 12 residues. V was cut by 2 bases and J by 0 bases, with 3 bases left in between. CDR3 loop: CSVETSTDTQYF. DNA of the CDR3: TGCAGCGTTGAAACTAGCACAGATACGCAGTATTTT.

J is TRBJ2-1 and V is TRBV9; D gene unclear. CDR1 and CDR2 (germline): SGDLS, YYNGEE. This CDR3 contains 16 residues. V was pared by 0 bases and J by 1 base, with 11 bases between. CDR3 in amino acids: CASSVVGTASYNEQFF. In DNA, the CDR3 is TGTGCCAGCAGCGTAGTCGGAACAGCTTCCTACAATGAGCAGTTCTTC.

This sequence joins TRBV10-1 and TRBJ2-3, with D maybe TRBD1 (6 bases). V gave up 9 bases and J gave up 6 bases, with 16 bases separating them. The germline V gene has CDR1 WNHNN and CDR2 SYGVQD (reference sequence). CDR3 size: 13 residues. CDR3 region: CARYTGINDTQYF. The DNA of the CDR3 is TGCGCCAGATACACAGGGATCAACGATACGCAGTATTTT.

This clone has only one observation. CDR3 DNA sequence: TGTGCCTGGAGTACCGGGATAGGGCAGTTCTTC. Translating it yields CAWSTGIGQFF. The chain couples TRBV30 to TRBJ2-1, with D tentatively TRBD2 (5 bases). This CDR3 is built from 11 residues. V shed 2 bases and J shed 12 bases, with 11 bases lying between them. The germline V gene encodes CDR1 GTSNPN and CDR2 SVGIG (reference sequence).

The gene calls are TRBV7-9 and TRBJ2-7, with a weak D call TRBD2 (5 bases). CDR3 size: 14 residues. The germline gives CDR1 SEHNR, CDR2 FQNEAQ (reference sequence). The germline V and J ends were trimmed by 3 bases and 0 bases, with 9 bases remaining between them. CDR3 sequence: CASSFGLVSYEQYF. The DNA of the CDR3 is TGTGCCAGCAGCTTCGGACTCGTCTCCTACGAGCAGTACTTC.

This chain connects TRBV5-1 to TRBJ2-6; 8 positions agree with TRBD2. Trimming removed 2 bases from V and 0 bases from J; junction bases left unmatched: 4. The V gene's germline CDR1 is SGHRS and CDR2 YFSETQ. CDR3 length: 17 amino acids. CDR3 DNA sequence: TGCGCCAGCAGCTTACTAGCGGAGCACTCTGGGGCCAACGTCCTGACTTTC. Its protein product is CASSLLAEHSGANVLTF. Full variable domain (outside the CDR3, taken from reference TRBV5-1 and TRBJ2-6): KAGVTQTPRYLIKTRGQQVTLSCSPISGHRSVSWYQQTPGQGLQFLFEYFSETQRNKGNFPGRFSGRQFSNSRSEMNVSTLELGDSALYLCASSLLAEHSGANVLTFGAGSRLTVL.

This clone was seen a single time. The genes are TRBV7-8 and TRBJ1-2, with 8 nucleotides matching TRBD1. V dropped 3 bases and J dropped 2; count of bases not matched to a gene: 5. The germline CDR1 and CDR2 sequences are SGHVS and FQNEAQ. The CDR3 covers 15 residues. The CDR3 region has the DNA TGTGCCAGCAGCTTGACGGACAGGGCCAACTATGGCTACACCTTC. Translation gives CASSLTDRANYGYTF.

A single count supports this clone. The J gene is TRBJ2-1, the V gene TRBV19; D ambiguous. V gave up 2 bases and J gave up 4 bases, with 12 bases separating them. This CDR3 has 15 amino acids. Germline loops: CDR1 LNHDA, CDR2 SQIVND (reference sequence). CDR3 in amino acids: CASSIQDTPYNEQFF. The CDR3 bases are TGTGCCAGTAGTATACAAGACACTCCGTACAATGAGCAGTTCTTC.

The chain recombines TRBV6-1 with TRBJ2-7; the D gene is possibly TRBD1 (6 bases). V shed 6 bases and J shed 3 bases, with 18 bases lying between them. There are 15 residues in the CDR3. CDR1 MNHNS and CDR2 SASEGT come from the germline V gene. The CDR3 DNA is TGTGCCAGCAGCCACTTTTTCGAGGACAGCTACGAGCAGTACTTC. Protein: CASSHFFEDSYEQYF.

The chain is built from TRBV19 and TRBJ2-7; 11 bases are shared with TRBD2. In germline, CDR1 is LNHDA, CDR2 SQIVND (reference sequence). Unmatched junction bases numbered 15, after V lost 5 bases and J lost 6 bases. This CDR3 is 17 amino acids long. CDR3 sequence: CASSPTIGLAGGSEQYF. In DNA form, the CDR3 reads TGTGCCAGTAGTCCCACTATTGGACTAGCGGGTGGATCCGAGCAGTACTTC.

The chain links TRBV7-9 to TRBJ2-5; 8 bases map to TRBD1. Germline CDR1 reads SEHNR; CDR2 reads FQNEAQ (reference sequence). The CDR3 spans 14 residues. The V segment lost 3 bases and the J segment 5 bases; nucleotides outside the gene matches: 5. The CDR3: CASSLGRGHETQYF. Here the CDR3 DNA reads TGTGCCAGCAGCTTGGGCAGGGGGCACGAGACCCAGTACTTC. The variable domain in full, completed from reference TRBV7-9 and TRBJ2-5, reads DTGVSQNPRHKITKRGQNVTFRCDPISEHNRLYWYRQTLGQGPEFLTYFQNEAQLEKSRLLSDRFSAERPKGSFSTLEIQRTEQGDSAMYLCASSLGRGHETQYFGPGTRLLVL.

CDR3 DNA: TGCAGCGTTGAAGATCGACAGGGAAACGAGCAGTACTTC. Its translation is CSVEDRQGNEQYF. The rearrangement uses TRBV29-1 and TRBJ2-7; 7 bases align to TRBD1. Germline assignment: CDR1 SQVTM and CDR2 ANQGSEA. CDR3 length: 13 residues. V lost 0 bases to trimming and J lost 5 bases; unmatched junction nucleotides: 4.

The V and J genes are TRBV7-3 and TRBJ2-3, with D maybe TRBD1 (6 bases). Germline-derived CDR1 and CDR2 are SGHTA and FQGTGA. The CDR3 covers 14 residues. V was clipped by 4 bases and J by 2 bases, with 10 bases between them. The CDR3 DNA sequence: TGTGCCAGCAGCTCCAGGGGCTCCACAGATACGCAGTATTTT. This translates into CASSSRGSTDTQYF.

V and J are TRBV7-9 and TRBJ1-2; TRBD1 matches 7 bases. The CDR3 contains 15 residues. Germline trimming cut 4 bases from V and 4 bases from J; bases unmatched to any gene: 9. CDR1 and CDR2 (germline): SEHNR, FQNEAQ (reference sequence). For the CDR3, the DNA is TGTGCCAGCAGCTCAATTCAGGGGGAAGGCTATGGCTACACCTTC. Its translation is CASSSIQGEGYGYTF.

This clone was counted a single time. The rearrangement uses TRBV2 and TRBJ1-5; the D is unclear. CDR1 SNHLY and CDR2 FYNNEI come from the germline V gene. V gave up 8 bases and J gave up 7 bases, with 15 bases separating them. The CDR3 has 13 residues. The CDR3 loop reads CASHQGSGQPQHF. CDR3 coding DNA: TGTGCCAGCCATCAAGGCTCCGGGCAGCCCCAGCATTTT.

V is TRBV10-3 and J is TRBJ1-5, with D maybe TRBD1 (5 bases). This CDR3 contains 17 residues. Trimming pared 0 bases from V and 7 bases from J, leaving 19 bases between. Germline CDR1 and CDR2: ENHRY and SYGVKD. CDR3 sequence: CAISESGGGLSDQPQHF. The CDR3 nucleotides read TGTGCCATCAGTGAGTCCGGGGGGGGACTGTCCGACCAGCCCCAGCATTTT.

CDR3: CASTPLTSGGYGYTF. The CDR3 DNA follows: TGTGCCAGCACCCCCTTAACATCGGGGGGTTATGGCTACACCTTC. V is TRBV27 and J is TRBJ1-2; maybe TRBD1 (5 bases). The V end lost 7 bases, the J end lost 5 bases, and 20 bases lay between the germline ends. The germline V gene has CDR1 MNHEY and CDR2 SMNVEV (reference sequence). CDR3 size: 15 residues.

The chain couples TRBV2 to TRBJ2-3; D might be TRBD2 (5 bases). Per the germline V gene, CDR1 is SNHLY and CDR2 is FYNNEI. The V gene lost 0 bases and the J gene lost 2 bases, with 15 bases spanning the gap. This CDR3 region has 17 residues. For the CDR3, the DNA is TGTGCCAGCAGTGAAGCTACACGCGGACTTCTCACAGATACGCAGTATTTT. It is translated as CASSEATRGLLTDTQYF. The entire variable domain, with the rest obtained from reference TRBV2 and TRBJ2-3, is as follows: EPEVTQTPSHQVTQMGQEVILRCVPISNHLYFYWYRQILGQKVEFLVSFYNNEISEKSEIFDDQFSVERPDGSNFTLKIRSTKLEDSAMYFCASSEATRGLLTDTQYFGPGTRLTVL.

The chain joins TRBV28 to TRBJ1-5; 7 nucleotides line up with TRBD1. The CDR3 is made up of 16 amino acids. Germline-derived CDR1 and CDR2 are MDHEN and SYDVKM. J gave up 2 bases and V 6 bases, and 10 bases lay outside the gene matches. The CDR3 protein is CASSFSGGPGNQPQHF. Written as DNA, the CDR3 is TGTGCCAGCAGCTTTTCAGGGGGTCCGGGCAATCAGCCCCAGCATTTT.

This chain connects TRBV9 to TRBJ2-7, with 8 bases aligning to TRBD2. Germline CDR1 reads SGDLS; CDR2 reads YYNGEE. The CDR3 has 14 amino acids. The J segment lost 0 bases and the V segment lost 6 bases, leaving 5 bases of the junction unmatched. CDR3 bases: TGTGCCAGCAACCCTAGCGGGTCCTCCTACGAGCAGTACTTC. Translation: CASNPSGSSYEQYF.

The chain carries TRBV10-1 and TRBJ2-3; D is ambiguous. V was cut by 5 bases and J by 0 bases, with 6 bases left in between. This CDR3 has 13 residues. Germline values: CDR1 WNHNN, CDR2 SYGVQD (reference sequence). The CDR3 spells CASSMSSTDTQYF. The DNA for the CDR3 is TGCGCCAGCAGTATGAGTAGCACAGATACGCAGTATTTT.

The CDR3 DNA is TGTGCCAGCAGTTACAATGGGGGGAACTATGGCTACACCTTC. This translates into CASSYNGGNYGYTF. This sequence joins TRBV6-6 and TRBJ1-2; D possibly corresponds to TRBD1 (5 bases). CDR3 size: 14 residues. Germline values: CDR1 MNHNY, CDR2 SVGAGI (reference sequence). Trimming removed 2 bases at V and 2 bases at J, with 9 bases between.

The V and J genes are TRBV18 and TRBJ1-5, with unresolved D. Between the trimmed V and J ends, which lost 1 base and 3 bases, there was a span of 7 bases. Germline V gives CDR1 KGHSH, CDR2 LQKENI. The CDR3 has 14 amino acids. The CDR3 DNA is TGTGCCAGCTCACCACAGAGTTTCAATCAGCCCCAGCATTTT. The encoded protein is CASSPQSFNQPQHF.

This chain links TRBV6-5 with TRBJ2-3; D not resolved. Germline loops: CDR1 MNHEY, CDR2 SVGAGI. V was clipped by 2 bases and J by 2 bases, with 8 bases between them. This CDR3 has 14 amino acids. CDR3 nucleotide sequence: TGTGCCAGCAGTTACCTAGGCCACACAGATACGCAGTATTTT. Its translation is CASSYLGHTDTQYF.

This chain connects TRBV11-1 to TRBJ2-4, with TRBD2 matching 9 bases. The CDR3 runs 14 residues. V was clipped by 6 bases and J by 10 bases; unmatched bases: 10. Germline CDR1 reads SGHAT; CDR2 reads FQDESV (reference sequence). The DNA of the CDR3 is TGTGCCAGCAGAAGTGGGACTAGCTCAGGTATTCAGTACTTC. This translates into CASRSGTSSGIQYF.

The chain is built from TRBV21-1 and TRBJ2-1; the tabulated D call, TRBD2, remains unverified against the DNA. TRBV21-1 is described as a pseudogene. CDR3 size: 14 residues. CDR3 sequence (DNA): TGTGCCAGCAGCAAAGGGCTAGCCTACAATGAGCAGTTCTTC. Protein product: CASSKGLAYNEQFF.